Listed below are T cell receptor beta chains from one sample, sequenced in a study of CD8+ T cells in alopecia areata. Only in-frame clones appear in the TCRdb table, and some are missing; sequencing was by immunoSEQ multiplex PCR. The repertoire holds 150,000 to 200,000 clones, with 45% to 60% as singletons. Sequencing was done on a sample of CD4+ T cells sorted from blood. The receptor set was obtained from a human donor in good health. Both conserved end residues are part of each CDR3. D genes are given only for firm matches. Some rows have no size entry. The others give once, few or many, or a class for an expanded clone.

d_gene | j_gene | v_gene | abundance | CDR3aa | CDR3nt
TRBD1 | TRBJ1-2 | TRBV11-2 | NA | CASSNRRTGRGYTF | TGTGCCAGCAGTAACCGTAGGACAGGGAGAGGCTACACCTTC
NA | TRBJ1-1 | TRBV29-1 | few | CSVEAGRRTEAFF | TGCAGCGTTGAAGCAGGCCGGCGCACTGAAGCTTTCTTT
TRBD1 | TRBJ2-7 | TRBV29-1 | few | CSVRGQGSSYEQYF | TGCAGCGTTCGGGGACAGGGAAGCTCCTACGAGCAGTACTTC
TRBD2 | TRBJ2-1 | TRBV19 | NA | CASSIQLAGGRNEQFF | TGTGCCAGTAGTATCCAGCTAGCGGGAGGGCGTAATGAGCAGTTCTTC
NA | TRBJ2-3 | TRBV30 | NA | CAWGLVAMTDTQYF | TGTGCCTGGGGGCTCGTGGCGATGACAGATACGCAGTATTTT
NA | TRBJ2-2 | TRBV27 | NA | CASSSHYTGELFF | TGTGCCAGCAGTTCTCACTACACCGGGGAGCTGTTTTTT
TRBD2 | TRBJ2-3 | TRBV29-1 | few | CSAPGTSGFTDTQYF | TGCAGCGCCCCTGGGACTAGCGGATTCACAGATACGCAGTATTTT
NA | TRBJ2-3 | TRBV5-1 | few | CASSISTDTDTQYF | TGCGCCAGCAGCATATCGACTGATACAGATACGCAGTATTTT
NA | TRBJ2-5 | TRBV29-1 | few | CSVELFAGRGTQYF | TGCAGCGTTGAGCTGTTTGCGGGGAGAGGGACCCAGTACTTC
NA | TRBJ2-2 | TRBV7-7 | NA | CASSPPLSRAAPLGELFF | TGTGCCAGCAGCCCACCCCTTTCCCGGGCAGCTCCCCTCGGGGAGCTGTTTTTT